This record concerns one T cell receptor (beta chain) sequence. The antigen remains unidentified. Every donor provided one heparinised blood draw, which averaged roughly 120 mL. This sample was included in a study of beta chain features in type 1 diabetes. Study conclusions and caveats: There was a possibility that cDNA sequencing over-represented cells with high TCR expression. Shorter TCRB CDR3s, moderately but significantly so, marked every one of the four CD4+ subsets in Type 1 diabetes patients. Compared with healthy donors, patients appeared to share more similar naive, central memory and regulatory TCRB repertoires. VDJ junctions from type 1 diabetes patients carried fewer insertions and larger deletions.

Germline CDR1 reads MNHNS; CDR2 reads SASEGT. J lost 7 bases, V lost 4 bases, and 7 bases had no gene match. The CDR3 totals 14 residues. Isolated RNA was reverse transcribed in full, so expressed TCRB transcripts were sequenced. Data came from immunoSEQ multiplex PCR; TCRdb stores just in-frame clones and leaves some out. The sample records fewer than 110,000 clones, 28% being singletons. The V call is TRBV6-1, the J call TRBJ1-2; 9 nucleotides align to TRBD1. The sample taken for sequencing was central memory CD4+ T cells from blood. The receptor's source is a woman aged 18-29 years with type 1 diabetes. Written as DNA, the CDR3 is TGTGCCAGCAGTGTCGACAGGGGGTCCGGTGGCTACACCTTC. It specifies CASSVDRGSGGYTF.